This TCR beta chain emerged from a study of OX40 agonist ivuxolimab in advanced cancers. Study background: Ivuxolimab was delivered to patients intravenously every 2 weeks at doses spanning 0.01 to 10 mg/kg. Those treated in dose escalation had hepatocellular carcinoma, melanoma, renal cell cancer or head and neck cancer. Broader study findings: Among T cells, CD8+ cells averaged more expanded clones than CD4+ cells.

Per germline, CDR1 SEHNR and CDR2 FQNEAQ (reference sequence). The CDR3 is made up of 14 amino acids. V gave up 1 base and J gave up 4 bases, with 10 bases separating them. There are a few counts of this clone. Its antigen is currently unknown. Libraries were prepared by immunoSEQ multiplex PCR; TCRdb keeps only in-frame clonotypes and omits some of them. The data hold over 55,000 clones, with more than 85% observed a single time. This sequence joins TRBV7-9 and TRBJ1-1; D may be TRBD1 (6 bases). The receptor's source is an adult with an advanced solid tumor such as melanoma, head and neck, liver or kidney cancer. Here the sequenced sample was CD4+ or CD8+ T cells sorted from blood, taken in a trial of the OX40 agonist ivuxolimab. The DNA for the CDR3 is TGTGCCAGCAGCTTAGTTCAGGGGAGCACTGAAGCTTTCTTT. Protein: CASSLVQGSTEAFF. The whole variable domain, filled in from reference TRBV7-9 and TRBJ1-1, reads DTGVSQNPRHKITKRGQNVTFRCDPISEHNRLYWYRQTLGQGPEFLTYFQNEAQLEKSRLLSDRFSAERPKGSFSTLEIQRTEQGDSAMYLCASSLVQGSTEAFFGQGTRLTVV.